This T cell receptor beta chain is drawn from a study of regulatory T cells in long-lasting Graves disease. Time point denoted: newly diagnosed GD, antithyroid drugs for less than 3 months. RNA from PBMCs was the source of the TCR library. HTBI primers from iRepertoire and Arm-PCR of CDR3 regions yielded the TCR beta libraries. TCRdb fed the multiplex PCR reads into MiXCR, producing one record per CDR3 protein. The sample includes 400,000 to 500,000 distinct CDR3 sequences, roughly 15% of them seen just once. In germline, CDR1 is GTSNPN, CDR2 SVGIG (reference sequence). With 4 bases removed from V and 7 bases from J, the gap between germline ends came to 11 bases. CDR3 length equals 11 residues. These data also featured in a second study, about T cells in Graves' hyperthyroidism and ophthalmopathy. As that study records: The HTBI primer set was used in a first-round RT-PCR of the TCR CDR3.

This sequence was found in a woman between 18 and 29 years old with Graves disease. The J gene is TRBJ2-7, the V gene TRBV30, with no clear D. The sequences come from peripheral blood mononuclear cells (PBMCs), collected at new diagnosis, from a patient treated with antithyroid drugs. The CDR3 reads CAWTGGNEQYF. The CDR3 nucleotides read TGTGCCTGGACGGGTGGGAATGAGCAGTACTTC.